The 18 T cell receptor beta chains below come from one sample, sequenced in a study of blood T cell repertoires in COVID-19. Sequencing was performed with immunoSEQ multiplex PCR; in TCRdb, only in-frame clones are kept and a portion is missing. The sample records over 250,000 clones, roughly 91% being singletons. Material for sequencing was PBMCs or T cells enriched from blood (not recorded which). Every receptor here comes from a woman aged 60-75 years who had recovered from COVID-19.

V and J are TRBV12-3 or TRBV12-4 and TRBJ1-2; D unresolved. Trimming took 6 bases from V and 4 from J, leaving 12 bases between them. The length of the CDR3 is 13 residues. For the CDR3, the DNA is TGTGCCAGCAGGGCAACCGCAGGCTATGGCTACACCTTC. The encoded protein is CASRATAGYGYTF.

As regards this clone: The junction and the germline gene differ at one end; a read error may be behind it. The CDR3 is CASSLVTSGRPWDF. Written as DNA, the CDR3 is TGTGCCAGCAGCTTAGTGACTAGCGGGAGGCCCTGGGACTTC. The rearrangement links TRBV11-3 to TRBJ2-7, with 13 bases aligning to TRBD2. Germline V gives CDR1 SGHNT, CDR2 YENEEA. This CDR3 is built from 14 residues.

V gene TRBV29-1 combines with J gene TRBJ1-6; the match to TRBD1 covers 11 bases. V lost 6 bases and J lost 4; bases outside the gene matches: 2. CDR1 is SQVTM, CDR2 ANQGSEA, per germline. The CDR3 length is 14 residues. CDR3 residues: CSVRDRGYNSPLHF. CDR3 DNA sequence: TGCAGCGTCCGGGACAGGGGGTATAATTCACCCCTCCACTTT.

V and J are TRBV28 and TRBJ1-2, with a possible D match to TRBD1 (5 bases). The CDR3 sequence is 13 residues long. In germline, CDR1 is MDHEN, CDR2 SYDVKM. Trimming took 7 bases from V and 4 from J, leaving 13 bases between them. As DNA, the CDR3 is TGTGCCAGCAACCCCGCGGGACCCTATGGCTACACCTTC. Translating gives CASNPAGPYGYTF.

This sequence joins TRBV19 and TRBJ1-2; D perhaps matches TRBD1 (5 bases). V was cut by 5 bases and J by 5 bases, with 15 bases left in between. This CDR3 is 14 amino acids long. Germline-derived CDR1 and CDR2 are LNHDA and SQIVND (reference sequence). The CDR3: CASSPAGGSYGYTF. The CDR3 DNA reads as TGTGCCAGTAGTCCAGCCGGGGGATCTTATGGCTACACCTTC.

A word on this clone: Other nucleotide sequences from this sample produce the same CDR3. This rearrangement joins TRBV19 to TRBJ1-5, with a tentative D call TRBD1 (6 bases). Germline CDR1 reads LNHDA; CDR2 reads SQIVND (reference sequence). V lost 5 bases, J lost 0 bases, and 14 bases lay in between. The CDR3 has 16 residues. In nucleotides, the CDR3 is TGTGCCAGTAGTGGGGGGGCAACGTATAGCAATCAGCCCCAGCATTTT. This gives the protein CASSGGATYSNQPQHF.

V is TRBV5-6 and J is TRBJ2-7; TRBD1 matches at 8 bases. Germline V gene data show CDR1 as SGHDT and CDR2 as YYEEEE. There are 15 residues in the CDR3. J gave up 10 bases and V 0 bases, and 12 bases lay outside the gene matches. CDR3 in DNA: TGTGCCAGCAGCTTGGGTTTTGGGACAGGCCTAGAACAGTACTTC. Its protein product is CASSLGFGTGLEQYF.

CDR3 DNA: TGTGCCAGCAGCTTAGGGGGGACTAGCAATCTCCAAGAGACCCAGTACTTC. This sequence encodes CASSLGGTSNLQETQYF. The rearrangement joins TRBV7-6 to TRBJ2-5, with TRBD2 matching over 9 bases. The CDR3 runs 17 residues. Germline CDR1 SGHVS, CDR2 FNYEAQ. Germline trimming cut 1 base from V and 1 base from J; bases unmatched to any gene: 7.

The J gene is TRBJ1-2, the V gene TRBV19; 9 nucleotides agree with TRBD1. This CDR3 contains 16 residues. CDR1 and CDR2 (germline): LNHDA, SQIVND (reference sequence). With 0 bases clipped from V and 2 bases from J, the junction kept 4 bases outside the gene matches. The CDR3: CASSIDIQGANYGYTF. The CDR3 DNA reads as TGTGCCAGTAGTATAGATATACAGGGGGCGAACTATGGCTACACCTTC.

V is TRBV29-1 and J is TRBJ2-7, with D perhaps TRBD2 (5 bases). Germline V gene lookup returns CDR1 SQVTM and CDR2 ANQGSEA. Trimming removed 3 bases from V and 3 bases from J, with 15 bases in between. The CDR3 is made up of 14 amino acids. The CDR3 reads CSVDPGKESYEQYF. DNA for the CDR3: TGCAGCGTTGATCCCGGGAAAGAAAGCTACGAGCAGTACTTC.

This clone appeared a single time. The chain uses TRBV7-3 and TRBJ2-6; D unclear. The V end was cut by 5 bases, the J end by 4 bases, with 6 bases between. Germline V gene data show CDR1 as SGHTA and CDR2 as FQGTGA. This CDR3 comprises 13 residues. The CDR3 is CASSPQGANVLTF. The CDR3 DNA reads TGTGCCAGCAGCCCCCAGGGGGCCAACGTCCTGACTTTC.

A remark on this clone: The junction and the germline gene differ at one end; a read error may be behind it. V and J are TRBV7-2 and TRBJ1-3; D is possibly TRBD1 (5 bases). CDR1 SGHTA and CDR2 FQGNSA come from the germline V gene. This CDR3 region has 15 residues. CDR3: CASSLEGRLGHTIYF. CDR3 nucleotides: TGTGCCAGCAGCTTAGAGGGGCGGCTTGGACACACCATATATTTT.

CDR3 sequence reads: CASSEALRGNNEKLFF. DNA of the CDR3: TGTGCCAGCAGTGAAGCGCTTCGAGGGAATAATGAAAAACTGTTTTTT. The chain carries TRBV2 and TRBJ1-4; D is unresolved. V gave up 0 bases and J gave up 4 bases, with 12 bases separating them. CDR1 and CDR2 (germline): SNHLY, FYNNEI. The CDR3 is 16 amino acids.

The chain has TRBV5-3 and TRBJ2-5, with D possibly being TRBD1 (6 bases). TRBV5-3 is marked as an open reading frame, function uncertain. The ends were cut back, 2 bases at V and 2 bases at J, with 13 bases in the middle. This CDR3 has 15 residues. In DNA form, the CDR3 reads TGTGCCAGAAGCTTAAGGGGGAATGGACAAGAGACCCAGTACTTC. Its protein product is CARSLRGNGQETQYF.

The chain combines TRBV28 with TRBJ2-1; 12 bases are shared with TRBD2. CDR1 is MDHEN, CDR2 SYDVKM, per germline. Trimming cost V 4 bases and J 5 bases; bases outside gene matches: 3. This CDR3 has 15 amino acids. CDR3 bases: TGTGCCAGCAGTTCCCGGACTAGCGGGAACAATGAGCAGTTCTTC. Translation: CASSSRTSGNNEQFF.

V is TRBV5-1 and J is TRBJ1-1; D remains ambiguous. This CDR3 region has 13 residues. CDR1 is SGHRS, CDR2 YFSETQ, per germline. V lost 0 bases and J 5 bases, leaving 8 bases between the germline ends. The CDR3 DNA is TGCGCCAGCAGCTTGGCCACCGGGACTGAAGCTTTCTTT. Its translation: CASSLATGTEAFF.

This chain uses TRBV2 with TRBJ2-1; 11 nucleotides align to TRBD2. V shed 8 bases, J shed 9 bases, and the junction held 9 bases outside the gene matches. The CDR3 is made up of 14 amino acids. Germline-derived CDR1 and CDR2 are SNHLY and FYNNEI. The CDR3, as DNA: TGTGCCAGCGGCTCGGTTCTAGCGGGAGGTGAGCAGTTCTTC. Its translation: CASGSVLAGGEQFF. The complete variable domain, with remaining parts taken from reference TRBV2 and TRBJ2-1, reads EPEVTQTPSHQVTQMGQEVILRCVPISNHLYFYWYRQILGQKVEFLVSFYNNEISEKSEIFDDQFSVERPDGSNFTLKIRSTKLEDSAMYFCASGSVLAGGEQFFGPGTRLTVL.

The chain employs TRBV13 and TRBJ2-1; tentatively, D is TRBD2 (6 bases). Trimming removed 4 bases from V and 6 bases from J, with 13 bases in between. The CDR3 contains 14 residues. The germline V gene encodes CDR1 PRHDT and CDR2 FYEKMQ (reference sequence). CDR3 coding DNA: TGTGCCAGCAGCTACGGGACTCCCACCAATGAGCAGTTCTTC. Its protein product is CASSYGTPTNEQFF.